These 18 T cell receptor beta chains were all obtained from the same sample, sequenced in a study of T cell responses to AZD1222 COVID-19 vaccine. Produced via immunoSEQ multiplex PCR; TCRdb's table is partial and in-frame only. The sample carries about 140,000 clones, roughly 90% recorded once. The specimen was peripheral blood, collected on day 0 of AZD1222 vaccination. Every receptor here comes from an adult in good health.

This clone is a singleton in its sample. The V call is TRBV5-1, the J call TRBJ2-7; D gene uncertain. V was clipped by 4 bases and J by 4 bases, with 15 bases between them. The germline V gene encodes CDR1 SGHRS and CDR2 YFSETQ. CDR3 size: 14 residues. CDR3 protein: CASSHGRVPYEQYF. CDR3 nucleotides: TGCGCCAGCAGCCATGGAAGGGTCCCGTACGAGCAGTACTTC.

V is TRBV4-1 and J is TRBJ2-5; no clear D gene. The CDR3 covers 16 residues. Germline CDR1 reads MGHRA; CDR2 reads YSYEKL. V was trimmed by 1 base and J by 4 bases, leaving 16 bases between them. CDR3 DNA: TGCGCCAGCAGCCAAGGCGGAGCCCTACCTTCAGAGACCCAGTACTTC. Residues: CASSQGGALPSETQYF.

The chain has TRBV7-9 and TRBJ1-4, with D uncertain. This CDR3 has 16 amino acids. Germline V lookup: CDR1 SEHNR, CDR2 FQNEAQ (reference sequence). V lost 1 base to trimming and J lost 0 bases, with 9 bases between them. The CDR3 DNA reads as TGTGCCAGCAGCTTAGGTGGTTTTGCAACTAATGAAAAACTGTTTTTT. It encodes CASSLGGFATNEKLFF.

The CDR3: CASSSKLGGGTEAFF. CDR3 bases: TGTGCCAGCAGCTCGAAACTGGGGGGTGGCACTGAAGCTTTCTTT. The V call is TRBV6-5, the J call TRBJ1-1, with D possibly TRBD1 on 5 matching bases. CDR1 is MNHEY and CDR2 is SVGAGI in the germline V gene. The CDR3 runs to 15 residues. The V and J ends lost 6 bases and 4 bases respectively, with 18 bases between them.

V gene TRBV5-1 combines with J gene TRBJ1-3, with unresolved D. The CDR3 contains 17 residues. V was shortened by 0 bases and J by 3 bases, with 16 bases between the two germline ends. The germline CDR1 and CDR2 sequences are SGHRS and YFSETQ. The CDR3 sequence is CASSLVRPGRLGNTIYF. In DNA, the CDR3 is TGCGCCAGCAGCTTGGTTCGCCCCGGACGCCTTGGAAACACCATATATTTT.

The chain employs TRBV15 and TRBJ2-3, with D possibly being TRBD2 (5 bases). There are 14 residues in the CDR3. Trimming stripped 4 bases from V and 5 bases from J, with 13 bases between. Germline CDR1 and CDR2: LNHNV and YYDKDF (reference sequence). In nucleotides, the CDR3 is TGTGCCACCAGCATATACCGGGCGGGAGATACGCAGTATTTT. This gives the protein CATSIYRAGDTQYF.

The V call is TRBV6-6, the J call TRBJ2-7, with a possible D match to TRBD1 (6 bases). Germline V CDR1 and CDR2: MNHNY, SVGAGI (reference sequence). The CDR3 length is 14 residues. The V and J ends lost 2 bases and 6 bases respectively, with 14 bases between them. CDR3 nucleotides: TGTGCCAGCAGTTACGATCAGGGGAGAGCCGAGCAGTACTTC. This translates into CASSYDQGRAEQYF.

The CDR3 DNA sequence: TGTGCCAGCAGCCAAGGGACAGGGCAGACGGTTGAAAAACTGTTTTTT. Translated: CASSQGTGQTVEKLFF. The chain joins TRBV7-2 to TRBJ1-4, with 9 bases fitting TRBD1. V lost 5 bases and J lost 7; bases outside the gene matches: 11. Germline CDR1 SGHTA, CDR2 FQGNSA. The CDR3 is made up of 16 amino acids.

The CDR3 sequence: CASSSGNSPLHF. CDR3 bases: TGTGCCAGCAGCTCAGGGAATTCACCCCTCCACTTT. The J gene is TRBJ1-6, the V gene TRBV11-3, with TRBD1 as a possible D gene (5 bases). V gave up 4 bases and J gave up 7 bases, with 5 bases separating them. The CDR3 sequence is 12 residues long. Germline lookup yields CDR1 SGHNT and CDR2 YENEEA.

This chain joins TRBV6-2 or TRBV6-3 and TRBJ1-2; D not resolved. The germline gives CDR1 MNHEY, CDR2 SVGEGT. The CDR3 runs to 12 residues. Trimming left V 1 base short and J 7 bases short, with 7 bases between. The CDR3 here is CASSYYGSGYTF. For the CDR3, the DNA is TGTGCCAGCAGTTACTACGGGAGTGGCTACACCTTC.

The rearrangement uses TRBV30 and TRBJ2-7, with a weak D call TRBD2 (6 bases). CDR3 length: 14 residues. Germline V CDR1 and CDR2: GTSNPN, SVGIG (reference sequence). The V end lost 4 bases, the J end lost 0 bases, and 13 bases lay between the germline ends. The chain's CDR3 is CAWNRDLSSYEQYF. In DNA, the CDR3 is TGTGCCTGGAACCGGGACTTAAGCTCCTACGAGCAGTACTTC. Complete variable domain (other parts from reference TRBV30 and TRBJ2-7): SQTIHQWPATLVQPVGSPLSLECTVEGTSNPNLYWYRQAAGRGLQLLFYSVGIGQISSEVPQNLSASRPQDRQFILSSKKLLLSDSGFYLCAWNRDLSSYEQYFGPGTRLTVT.

Notes on this clone: The same CDR3 also results from other DNA sequences found in this sample. The chain carries TRBV27 and TRBJ1-1, with D uncertain. Germline V gives CDR1 MNHEY, CDR2 SMNVEV (reference sequence). The CDR3 loop spans 13 amino acids. The germline V and J ends were trimmed by 3 bases and 4 bases, with 9 bases remaining between them. This chain's CDR3 is CASSLVLGTEAFF. Here the CDR3 DNA reads TGTGCCAGCAGTTTGGTCCTGGGCACTGAAGCTTTCTTT.

This clone occurred once. The chain joins TRBV9 to TRBJ1-1, with D perhaps matching TRBD1 (5 bases). V was pared by 0 bases and J by 11 bases, with 14 bases between. There are 13 residues in the CDR3. Germline V gene sequence: CDR1 SGDLS, CDR2 YYNGEE. This CDR3 reads CASSVGDSYSAFF. CDR3 sequence (DNA): TGTGCCAGCAGCGTAGGGGACTCTTATTCTGCTTTCTTT.

The gene calls are TRBV6-5 and TRBJ1-5; no definite D call. The V end was cut by 3 bases, the J end by 7 bases, with 16 bases between. Looked up from germline, CDR1 is MNHEY and CDR2 is SVGAGI. This CDR3 is 15 amino acids long. CDR3 sequence (DNA): TGTGCCAGCAGTTATTCTTTCCCGGGTCCCCAGCCCCAGCATTTT. Protein product: CASSYSFPGPQPQHF.

The V and J genes are TRBV29-1 and TRBJ2-7; either TRBD1 or TRBD2 may supply D (6 bases each). This CDR3 spans 14 amino acids. V was cut by 1 base and J by 0 bases, with 10 bases left in between. From germline, CDR1 is SQVTM and CDR2 ANQGSEA. The CDR3 spells CSVEVGGSSYEQYF. CDR3 sequence (DNA): TGCAGCGTTGAAGTAGGGGGGAGCTCCTACGAGCAGTACTTC.

The rearrangement joins TRBV7-8 to TRBJ1-4; 11 bases match TRBD1. J gave up 5 bases and V 0 bases, and 8 bases lay outside the gene matches. Germline loops: CDR1 SGHVS, CDR2 FQNEAQ. This CDR3 comprises 18 residues. CDR3 in DNA: TGTGCCAGCAGCTTAGCCCCGGGACAGGGGGTGGAGAATGAAAAACTGTTTTTT. This translates into CASSLAPGQGVENEKLFF.

The chain uses TRBV19 and TRBJ1-4; no clear D. The germline gives CDR1 LNHDA, CDR2 SQIVND (reference sequence). This CDR3 region has 18 residues. Deletions cut 7 bases from V and 10 bases from J, with 31 bases between. CDR3 amino acids: CASTTILGLGSHLGKLFF. CDR3 nucleotide sequence: TGTGCCAGTACCACCATCCTAGGACTGGGCAGCCATTTGGGAAAACTGTTTTTT.

V gene TRBV7-2 combines with J gene TRBJ2-7, with TRBD2 matching 12 bases. The CDR3 covers 14 residues. Germline assignment: CDR1 SGHTA and CDR2 FQGNSA. The V segment lost 1 base and the J segment 7 bases; nucleotides outside the gene matches: 2. The CDR3 sequence: CASSLVLAGGEQYF. The CDR3 bases are TGTGCCAGCAGCTTAGTTCTAGCGGGAGGGGAGCAGTACTTC.